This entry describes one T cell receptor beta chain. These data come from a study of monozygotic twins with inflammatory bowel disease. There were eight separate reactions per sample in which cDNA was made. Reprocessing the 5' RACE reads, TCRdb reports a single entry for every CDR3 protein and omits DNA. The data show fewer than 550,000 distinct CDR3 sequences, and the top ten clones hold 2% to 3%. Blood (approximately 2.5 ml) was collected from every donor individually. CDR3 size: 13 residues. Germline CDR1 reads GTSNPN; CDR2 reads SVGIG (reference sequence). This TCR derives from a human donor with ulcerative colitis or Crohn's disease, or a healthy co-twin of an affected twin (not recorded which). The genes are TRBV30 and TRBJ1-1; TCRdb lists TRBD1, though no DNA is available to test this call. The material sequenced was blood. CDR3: CAWKGARYTEAFF. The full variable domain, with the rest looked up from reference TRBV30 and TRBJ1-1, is SQTIHQWPATLVQPVGSPLSLECTVEGTSNPNLYWYRQAAGRGLQLLFYSVGIGQISSEVPQNLSASRPQDRQFILSSKKLLLSDSGFYLCAWKGARYTEAFFGQGTRLTVV.